What follows is one T cell receptor beta chain and its context. Antigen unknown. The V gene's germline CDR1 is SGDLS and CDR2 YYNGEE. V lost 5 bases to trimming and J lost 6 bases, with 20 bases between them. The CDR3 sequence is 16 residues long. The data were produced by immunoSEQ multiplex PCR, yet TCRdb's version contains in-frame clones alone and is incomplete. The table has over 90,000 clones, around 90% seen once. This sample was included in a study of T cell responses to AZD1222 COVID-19 vaccine. Whole-study results and caveats: Nearly half of the spike-specific TCRs reportedly recognize variant regions that carry no mutations.

The material was peripheral blood, obtained on day 0 of AZD1222 vaccination. This sequence was found in an adult in good health. The V call is TRBV9, the J call TRBJ2-2; D perhaps matches TRBD1 (6 bases). The CDR3 here is CASSVGHEQSSGELFF. Here the CDR3 DNA reads TGTGCCAGCAGTGTGGGACACGAACAATCGTCCGGGGAGCTGTTTTTT.